This T cell receptor beta chain was captured by sequencing in a study of technical replicates of blood from several donors. The germline V gene encodes CDR1 SGHTA and CDR2 FQGTGA. The CDR3 covers 13 residues. The ends lost 4 bases at V and 4 bases at J; junction bases unmatched: 3. TCRdb keeps only in-frame clones here, not all; method: immunoSEQ multiplex PCR. The sample yields over 85,000 clones, about 95% seen once. The TCR was taken from a human donor in good health. Source material: T cells isolated from PBMCs. V usage is TRBV7-3 and J usage is TRBJ2-5; TRBD2 agrees at 7 bases. CDR3: CASSSWGGETQYF. CDR3 DNA sequence: TGTGCCAGCAGCTCTTGGGGGGGAGAGACCCAGTACTTC.